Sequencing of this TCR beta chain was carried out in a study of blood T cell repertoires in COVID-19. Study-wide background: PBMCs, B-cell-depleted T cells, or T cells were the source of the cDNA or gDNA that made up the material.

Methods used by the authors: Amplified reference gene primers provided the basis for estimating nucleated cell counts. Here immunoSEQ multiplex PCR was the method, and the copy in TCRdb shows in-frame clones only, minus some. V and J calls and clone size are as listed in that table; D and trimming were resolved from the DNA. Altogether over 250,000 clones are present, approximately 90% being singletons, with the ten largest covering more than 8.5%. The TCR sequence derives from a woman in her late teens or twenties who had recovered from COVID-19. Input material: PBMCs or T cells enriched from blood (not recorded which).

The chain's CDR3 is CASSNPTNTEAFF. Written as DNA, the CDR3 is TGCGCCAGCAGCAATCCTACGAACACTGAAGCTTTCTTT. This chain uses TRBV5-1 with TRBJ1-1; D ambiguous. V lost 4 bases, J lost 1 base, and 8 bases lay in between. Germline lookup yields CDR1 SGHRS and CDR2 YFSETQ. The CDR3 has 13 amino acids.